This TCR beta chain originates from a study of T cells after yellow fever vaccination. Synthesis of TCR cDNA relied on 5'RACE template switching, which attached a universal primer site and UMIs. Each CDR3 protein gets one entry after TCRdb re-called the 5' RACE reads with MiXCR. In the table there are hundreds of thousands of distinct CDR3 sequences, over 4% of which are singletons. This clonotype was observed a few times. The germline V gene encodes CDR1 SGDLS and CDR2 YYNGEE. The CDR3 covers 15 residues. The germline V and J ends were trimmed by 1 base and 1 base, with 11 bases remaining between them.

The origin of this receptor is a man aged 18-30 years who received the YFV17D yellow fever vaccine. This chain connects TRBV9 to TRBJ1-1, with no clear D. Sequences were derived from PBMCs, sampled 5 days after the yellow fever booster vaccination. CDR3 sequence: CASSVSGLKNTEAFF. The CDR3 bases are TGTGCCAGCAGCGTAAGTGGATTGAAGAACACTGAAGCTTTCTTT.